The source of this TCR beta chain is a study of cytomegalovirus exposure and HLA in healthy donors. Whole-study findings and limits: Earlier analysis yielded a pattern in which most TCR beta V segments were productive about 87% or about 30% of the time. Reports indicated that the classifier achieved high specificity and sensitivity in diagnosing cytomegalovirus status. Presence/absence analysis assumed near-uniform sequencing depth across donors.

Germline-derived CDR1 and CDR2 are GTSNPN and SVGIG (reference sequence). CDR3 length equals 17 residues. V trimming: 0 bases; J trimming: 10 bases; junction bases outside the gene matches: 15. Primers included in the PCR were 60 Vbeta and 13 Jbeta primers. The protocol was immunoSEQ multiplex PCR, while the TCRdb copy is restricted to in-frame clones and leaves out a portion. The data show some 140,000 clones, 50% to 75% seen once. This clone was counted between two and nine times. Its antigen remains unknown. The sequencing input was PBMCs. The chain is built from TRBV30 and TRBJ1-6, with 7 bases lining up with TRBD1. The source of this sequence is a woman in her thirties or forties in good health and CMV-seronegative. The CDR3 region is CAWSVKGAQTQSSPLHF. CDR3 sequence (DNA): TGTGCCTGGAGTGTAAAGGGGGCGCAAACCCAATCATCACCCCTCCACTTT.